This is a list of T cell receptor beta chains from one sample in a study of cytomegalovirus exposure and HLA in healthy donors. TCRdb's table, derived via immunoSEQ multiplex PCR, lists solely in-frame clones and lacks some. Among some 100,000 clones listed, about 75% were seen once. Sequencing was carried out using PBMCs. All receptors come from a woman between 18 and 30 years old in good health and CMV-seropositive. CDR3s include the opening cysteine and the closing phenylalanine or tryptophan. A D gene is named only where the DNA matches it firmly. A clone size is listed for some rows: how often the clone was seen (once, few, many), or a class if it is expanded.

len	v_gene	j_gene	d_gene	abundance	CDR3aa	CDR3nt
15	TRBV19	TRBJ2-1	TRBD2	once	CASNPLAGTYNEQFF	TGTGCCAGTAACCCCCTAGCGGGAACCTACAATGAGCAGTTCTTC
14	TRBV29-1	TRBJ2-5	-	-	CSVGSGARQGTQYF	TGCAGCGTTGGGTCTGGGGCGCGCCAAGGGACCCAGTACTTC
16	TRBV6-6	TRBJ2-3	TRBD2	-	CASRGGLADGADTQYF	TGTGCCAGCAGAGGAGGTCTAGCGGATGGGGCAGATACGCAGTATTTT
11	TRBV28	TRBJ1-1	-	-	CASSLGQEAFF	TGTGCCAGCAGTTTAGGACAAGAAGCTTTCTTT
12	TRBV2	TRBJ2-3	-	-	CAIDGDSDTQYF	TGTGCCATCGATGGGGACTCAGATACGCAGTATTTT
15	TRBV19	TRBJ2-1	TRBD1	-	CASSPLTGTYNEQFF	TGTGCCAGTAGTCCACTGACAGGGACCTACAATGAGCAGTTCTTC
13	TRBV11-1	TRBJ1-2	-	-	CASSLSGAYGYTF	TGTGCCAGCAGCTTGTCCGGAGCCTATGGCTACACCTTC
15	TRBV21-1	TRBJ2-7	-	-	CASSTGLAGSYEQYF	TGTGCCAGCAGCACTGGACTAGCGGGATCGTACGAGCAGTACTTC
13	TRBV5-1	TRBJ1-4	-	-	CASSWAGNEKLFF	TGCGCCAGCAGCTGGGCGGGTAATGAAAAACTGTTTTTT
15	TRBV18	TRBJ2-3	TRBD1	-	CASSPRDREADTQYF	TGTGCCAGCTCACCGAGGGACAGAGAAGCAGATACGCAGTATTTT
15	TRBV5-1	TRBJ2-1	-	-	CASSGFGGGYNEQFF	TGCGCCAGCAGCGGATTCGGGGGTGGCTACAATGAGCAGTTCTTC
18	TRBV21-1	TRBJ2-1	-	-	CASPLGLGGSPSYNEQFF	TGTGCCAGCCCCCTTGGGCTAGGTGGGAGCCCATCCTACAATGAGCAGTTCTTC
13	TRBV30	TRBJ2-7	TRBD1	-	CAWDRGQVREQYF	TGTGCCTGGGACAGGGGGCAAGTGCGGGAGCAGTACTTC
19	TRBV5-1	TRBJ2-6	TRBD1	-	CASSPILGRGSSGANVLTF	TGCGCCAGCAGCCCTATTCTGGGCAGGGGGAGCTCTGGGGCCAACGTCCTGACTTTC
15	TRBV27	TRBJ2-7	-	-	CATAEEWTATYEQYF	TGTGCCACCGCAGAAGAGTGGACAGCGACCTACGAGCAGTACTTC
13	TRBV7-6	TRBJ2-4	-	-	CASSPGTRNIQYF	TGTGCCAGCAGCCCCGGTACCAGGAACATTCAGTACTTC
14	TRBV7-2	TRBJ1-2	-	-	CASSGAGRNGGYTF	TGTGCCAGCAGTGGGGCAGGGAGGAATGGAGGCTACACCTTC
15	TRBV6-4	TRBJ2-3	TRBD2	-	CASRPGTSDTDTQYF	TGTGCCAGCAGACCCGGGACTAGCGATACAGATACGCAGTATTTT
11	TRBV20-1	TRBJ1-1	TRBD1	-	CSATDRGGAFF	TGCAGTGCTACCGACAGGGGAGGAGCTTTCTTT
14	TRBV7-9	TRBJ2-7	-	-	CASSLTEGAHEQYF	TGTGCCAGCAGCCTTACGGAGGGGGCTCACGAGCAGTACTTC
13	TRBV7-2	TRBJ1-1	TRBD1	-	CASRSRDRAEAFF	TGTGCCAGCAGGTCCCGGGACAGGGCTGAAGCTTTCTTT
15	TRBV25-1	TRBJ2-5	-	-	CASSDFRGHQETQYF	TGTGCCAGCAGTGACTTCCGGGGACATCAAGAGACCCAGTACTTC
12	TRBV7-2	TRBJ2-7	-	-	CASSLSLYEQYF	TGTGCCAGCAGCTTATCACTTTACGAGCAGTACTTC
13	TRBV6-1	TRBJ2-7	-	-	CASGAGFLYEQYF	TGTGCCAGCGGTGCAGGGTTTCTCTACGAGCAGTACTTC
15	TRBV19	TRBJ1-3	TRBD1	-	CASSIGTAAGNTIYF	TGTGCCAGTAGTATCGGGACAGCCGCTGGAAACACCATATATTTT
18	TRBV7-6	TRBJ1-4	TRBD1	once	CASSARGQAPGPNEKLFF	TGTGCCAGCAGCGCGAGGGGACAGGCGCCCGGTCCTAATGAAAAACTGTTTTTT
14	TRBV4-3	TRBJ2-5	TRBD2	-	CASSPGTRRETQYF	TGCGCCAGCAGCCCCGGGACTAGACGTGAGACCCAGTACTTC
16	TRBV29-1	TRBJ2-1	TRBD1	-	CSPRGLTGGANNEQFF	TGCAGCCCTCGTGGACTGACAGGGGGCGCGAACAATGAGCAGTTCTTC
14	TRBV29-1	TRBJ1-4	-	-	CSVDVAGGVEKLFF	TGCAGCGTTGACGTTGCGGGGGGGGTTGAAAAACTGTTTTTT
13	TRBV7-2	TRBJ2-2	-	-	CASRSFNTGELFF	TGTGCCAGCAGATCCTTCAACACCGGGGAGCTGTTTTTT
14	TRBV14	TRBJ1-5	TRBD1	-	CASSQGAGGQPQHF	TGTGCCAGCAGCCAAGGGGCAGGGGGACAGCCCCAGCATTTT
14	TRBV6-1	TRBJ1-4	-	-	CASREGTVNEKLFF	TGTGCCAGCCGGGAGGGGACTGTGAATGAAAAACTGTTTTTT
15	TRBV7-2	TRBJ1-3	-	-	CASSPRGPSGNTIYF	TGTGCCAGCAGCCCCAGGGGTCCCTCTGGAAACACCATATATTTT
15	TRBV9	TRBJ2-3	-	-	CASSAPRELGDTQYF	TGTGCCAGCAGCGCTCCCCGGGAGCTTGGGGATACGCAGTATTTT
14	TRBV7-9	TRBJ1-1	-	-	CASSLREDSTEAFF	TGTGCCAGCAGCTTAAGGGAGGATAGCACTGAAGCTTTCTTT
14	TRBV9	TRBJ1-1	-	-	CASSVVGGDTEAFF	TGTGCCAGCAGCGTAGTTGGAGGGGACACTGAAGCTTTCTTT
16	TRBV6-5	TRBJ1-1	TRBD1	-	CASSYSIDRGGTEAFF	TGTGCCAGCAGTTACTCAATAGACAGGGGGGGCACTGAAGCTTTCTTT
14	TRBV10-3	TRBJ2-1	TRBD1	-	CAISETGQGNEQFF	TGTGCCATCAGTGAGACGGGACAGGGGAATGAGCAGTTCTTC
14	TRBV7-2	TRBJ1-5	-	-	CASSLGQVNQPQHF	TGTGCCAGCAGCTTAGGACAGGTCAATCAGCCCCAGCATTTT
16	TRBV5-4	TRBJ2-7	TRBD2	few	CASSLVSGSLSYEQYF	TGTGCCAGCAGCTTAGTAAGCGGGAGCCTCTCCTACGAGCAGTACTTC
13	TRBV30	TRBJ2-3	TRBD2	-	CAWTRLALDTQYF	TGTGCCTGGACGAGACTAGCGCTCGATACGCAGTATTTT
16	TRBV5-6	TRBJ1-1	TRBD1	few	CASSYGQGAGDTEAFF	TGTGCCAGCAGCTACGGACAGGGGGCGGGAGACACTGAAGCTTTCTTT
13	TRBV29-1	TRBJ2-5	-	once	CSVVDMFKETQYF	TGCAGCGTTGTGGACATGTTCAAAGAGACCCAGTACTTC
15	TRBV5-4	TRBJ1-4	-	-	CASSPDIATNEKLFF	TGTGCCAGCAGCCCTGACATAGCAACTAATGAAAAACTGTTTTTT
17	TRBV19	TRBJ2-1	TRBD2	-	CASSMKLAGSRFHEQFF	TGTGCCAGTAGTATGAAACTAGCGGGATCTCGGTTTCATGAGCAGTTCTTC
15	TRBV7-2	TRBJ2-5	TRBD1	-	CASSFAGTGEETQYF	TGTGCCAGCAGCTTCGCCGGGACAGGGGAAGAGACCCAGTACTTC
15	TRBV5-8	TRBJ2-5	TRBD1	-	CASSFNQGAGETQYF	TGTGCCAGCAGCTTTAATCAGGGGGCGGGAGAGACCCAGTACTTC
17	TRBV5-6	TRBJ2-1	-	-	CASSPPVAGLIYNEQFF	TGTGCCAGCAGCCCCCCGGTTGCGGGCCTCATCTACAATGAGCAGTTCTTC
14	TRBV5-4	TRBJ1-2	-	-	CASSLEVGARGYTF	TGTGCCAGCAGCTTGGAAGTGGGGGCGCGGGGCTACACCTTC
16	TRBV6-5	TRBJ2-3	-	-	CASSYSVAVGASTQYF	TGTGCCAGCAGTTACTCTGTGGCGGTTGGGGCCTCTACGCAGTATTTT
14	TRBV18	TRBJ2-1	-	-	CASSQGLGEDEQFF	TGTGCCAGCTCACAGGGACTGGGAGAGGATGAGCAGTTCTTC
17	TRBV7-2	TRBJ1-4	TRBD1	-	CASSLAPPGQLNEKLFF	TGTGCCAGCAGCTTAGCGCCACCGGGACAGCTCAATGAAAAACTGTTTTTT
16	TRBV6-4	TRBJ2-1	TRBD2	-	CASSEERGISYNEQFF	TGTGCCAGCAGTGAAGAGCGGGGTATCTCCTACAATGAGCAGTTCTTC
15	TRBV4-1	TRBJ2-7	TRBD1	-	CASSRGGRGLDEQYF	TGCGCCAGCAGCCGTGGGGGAAGGGGGCTCGACGAGCAGTACTTC
13	TRBV7-6	TRBJ1-5	-	-	CASSWERDQPQHF	TGTGCCAGCAGCTGGGAGAGGGATCAGCCCCAGCATTTT
15	TRBV19	TRBJ2-1	-	-	CASSARESPYNEQFF	TGTGCCAGTAGTGCACGGGAAAGCCCCTACAATGAGCAGTTCTTC
13	TRBV19	TRBJ1-5	-	many	CASSPNRDQPQHF	TGTGCCAGTAGTCCGAACAGGGATCAGCCCCAGCATTTT
16	TRBV7-2	TRBJ2-7	TRBD2	-	CASSLATGTTNYEQYF	TGTGCCAGCAGCTTAGCAACCGGGACTACCAACTACGAGCAGTACTTC
15	TRBV19	TRBJ1-1	TRBD1	few	CASSLGTGGNTEAFF	TGTGCCAGTAGTCTGGGGACAGGGGGCAACACTGAAGCTTTCTTT